This TCR beta chain was profiled in a study of T cell repertoires in cytomegalovirus infection. Whole-study context: Recently identified HLA-C-restricted CMV epitopes were used, and well-studied HLA-B-restricted CMV epitopes were used as well. In public TCR beta signatures, there were indications of both CMV infection and matching HLA type. Notes on the study in general: Within the response measured ex vivo, HLA-C-restricted CMV-specific TCR beta clonotypes were dominant.

TCRdb analysed the reads with MiXCR anew, one entry per CDR3 protein. The data show hundreds of thousands of distinct CDR3 sequences, about 33% seen once. This clonotype has just a few counts. Antigen unknown. V was clipped by 6 bases and J by 2 bases; unmatched bases: 8. CDR3 size: 16 residues. This chain joins TRBV12-3 or TRBV12-4 and TRBJ2-1; TRBD1 aligns across 9 bases. This TCR was sampled from a human donor in good health (CMV status not recorded). Some clones in this sample may be carry-over from other donors' samples. The specimen was cultured CD8+ T cells from PBMCs, collected from culture after CMV antigen stimulation. The CDR3 nucleotides are TGTGCCAGCAGCACACAGGGGGCTCGCCCCTACAATGAGCAGTTCTTC. Its translation: CASSTQGARPYNEQFF.